This is a list of T cell receptor beta chains from one sample in a study of cytomegalovirus exposure and HLA in healthy donors. This table comes from immunoSEQ multiplex PCR, and its TCRdb copy is limited to in-frame clones, with some not included. Here the sample spans 150,000 to 200,000 clones, 80% to 90% being singletons. Sequenced sample: PBMCs. The receptors stem from a man in his late teens or twenties in good health and CMV-seropositive. Each CDR3 is given with its conserved first and last residue. A D gene is named only where the DNA matches it firmly. Not all rows give a size; the values are once, few, many and, for expanded clones, a class.

abundance	j_gene	v_gene	d_gene	CDR3nt	CDR3aa
once	TRBJ1-5	TRBV11-2	.	TGTGCCAGCAGCCCTGGCGGGGTTCAGCCCCAGCATTTT	CASSPGGVQPQHF
once	TRBJ1-2	TRBV7-3	.	TGTGCCAGCAGCTTAGACGGGTCCTATGGCTACACCTTC	CASSLDGSYGYTF
.	TRBJ1-2	TRBV5-1	TRBD1	TGCGCCAGCAGCTTGGGAGACAGGGTTGGCGGCTACACCTTC	CASSLGDRVGGYTF
.	TRBJ1-1	TRBV7-9	TRBD1	TGTGCCAGCAGTCGTACAGGGGGATTCGGTCATAACACTGAAGCTTTCTTT	CASSRTGGFGHNTEAFF
.	TRBJ2-3	TRBV4-3	.	TGCGCCAGCAGCCGTGGCCCAGGGAGGGATACGCAGTATTTT	CASSRGPGRDTQYF
.	TRBJ2-5	TRBV7-6	TRBD2	TGTGCCAGCAGCGCCCTAGCGGGCCCTGGGGAGACCCAGTACTTC	CASSALAGPGETQYF
.	TRBJ2-5	TRBV18	TRBD1	TGTGCCAGCTCATCTTGGGACAGTAAAGAGACCCAGTACTTC	CASSSWDSKETQYF
.	TRBJ2-1	TRBV11-3	TRBD2	TGTGCCAGCAGCTTAGGAGGGGCGGGGGTCTCCTACAATGAGCAGTTCTTC	CASSLGGAGVSYNEQFF
.	TRBJ2-5	TRBV5-1	.	TGCGCCAACAGCTTGACGGGGGAAGAGACCCAGTACTTC	CANSLTGEETQYF
.	TRBJ2-2	TRBV7-6	.	TGTGCCAGCAGCCTGACAGTAGTTCGGCCCGGGGAGCTGTTTTTT	CASSLTVVRPGELFF
.	TRBJ2-1	TRBV7-2	TRBD2	TGTGCCAGCAGGGCAGCTAGCGGGGGGTCGCCCTACAATGAGCAGTTCTTC	CASRAASGGSPYNEQFF
.	TRBJ2-5	TRBV4-1	TRBD1	TGCGCCAGCAGCCAAACCGGGACAGGGTACCAAGAGACCCAGTACTTC	CASSQTGTGYQETQYF
.	TRBJ2-7	TRBV15	TRBD1	TGTGCCACCAGCAGGGGGGACAGGGCGTCCTACGAGCAGTACTTC	CATSRGDRASYEQYF
.	TRBJ2-7	TRBV11-2	TRBD2	TGTGCCAGCAGCTACGCGGGAGACCGATCCTACGAGCAGTACTTC	CASSYAGDRSYEQYF
few	TRBJ2-7	TRBV27	TRBD1	TGTGCCAGCAGTTTAACCGGGACAGGGTCCTACGAGCAGTACTTC	CASSLTGTGSYEQYF
.	TRBJ2-5	TRBV7-9	.	TGTGCCAGCAGCCCCGGGACAATACAAGAGACCCAGTACTTC	CASSPGTIQETQYF
.	TRBJ2-1	TRBV7-6	TRBD2	TGTGCCAGCAGCTTCGCCCCCCCGGGACTAGCGGGCGGGGGGGAGCAGTTCTTC	CASSFAPPGLAGGGEQFF
.	TRBJ1-1	TRBV5-8	TRBD1	TGTGCCAGCAGCCGCCGACGGGACAGACTTACCACTGAAGCTTTCTTT	CASSRRRDRLTTEAFF
.	TRBJ1-6	TRBV28	.	TGTGCCAGCAGTTTATTACAGAGCAATTCACCCCTCCACTTT	CASSLLQSNSPLHF
.	TRBJ2-7	TRBV7-2	.	TGTGCCAGCAGCTTAGACCAAGCTACCTTTAACCCTTACGAGCAGTACTTC	CASSLDQATFNPYEQYF
.	TRBJ1-6	TRBV7-9	TRBD1	TGTGCCAGCAGACAGGGGGCTGAGAATTCACCCCTCCACTTT	CASRQGAENSPLHF
.	TRBJ1-2	TRBV5-4	.	TGTGCCAGCAGCCCATCGGGGAACGGCTACACCTTC	CASSPSGNGYTF
.	TRBJ2-1	TRBV11-3	.	TGTGCCAGCAGCTTTGGCGGGTCCCTATACAATGAGCAGTTCTTC	CASSFGGSLYNEQFF
.	TRBJ2-7	TRBV6-1	.	TGTGCCAGCAGCCCCATCTCGGACGAGCAGTACTTC	CASSPISDEQYF
.	TRBJ1-2	TRBV6-5	TRBD1	TGTGCCAGCAGTTACGGCCGGGACAGCTATGGGGCTGGCTACACCTTC	CASSYGRDSYGAGYTF
.	TRBJ1-2	TRBV10-1	.	TGCGCCAGCAGTGGGGCGATGGATGAGGGAAGATATGGCTACACCTTC	CASSGAMDEGRYGYTF
.	TRBJ1-2	TRBV7-2	.	TGTGCCAGCAGCTTCTCTCGGCAGGACAGCCACTATGGCTACACCTTC	CASSFSRQDSHYGYTF
.	TRBJ2-3	TRBV7-3	.	TGTGCCAGCAGCTTAACAGGGCGGGCGGGCGGTAGCACAGATACGCAGTATTTT	CASSLTGRAGGSTDTQYF
.	TRBJ2-7	TRBV27	.	TGTGCCAGCAGTTTGGGGCTGGGGTACGAGCAGTACTTC	CASSLGLGYEQYF
.	TRBJ1-3	TRBV5-6	.	TGTGCCAGCAGCCCTGTCGAGGGAGGTGGAAACACCATATATTTT	CASSPVEGGGNTIYF
.	TRBJ2-7	TRBV5-1	.	TGCGCCAGCAGCTTAGGGGCTGGAAACTACGAGCAGTACTTC	CASSLGAGNYEQYF
.	TRBJ1-3	TRBV6-1	TRBD1	TGTGCCAGCAGAGAATACAGGGGGCGAAACACCATATATTTT	CASREYRGRNTIYF
.	TRBJ2-1	TRBV27	TRBD2	TGTGCCAGCAGCGGGACTAGCGGGGGAAATGAGCAGTTCTTC	CASSGTSGGNEQFF
.	TRBJ1-2	TRBV7-9	.	TGTGCCAGCAGCTTTGTCGACTATGGCTACACCTTC	CASSFVDYGYTF
.	TRBJ2-1	TRBV7-3	TRBD2	TGTGCCAGCAGCGGAGGACTAGCCCAGGGAGGTGAGCAGTTCTTC	CASSGGLAQGGEQFF
.	TRBJ1-2	TRBV10-2	.	TGCGCCAGCAGGGGGGGGAGGTACTATGGCTACACCTTC	CASRGGRYYGYTF
.	TRBJ2-7	TRBV27	.	TGTGCCAGCCGGCGGGCGGAACAGAGCTACGAGCAGTACTTC	CASRRAEQSYEQYF
.	TRBJ2-7	TRBV7-2	TRBD1	TGTGCCAGCAGCGCCGACAGGGGGTTTACCTACGAGCAGTACTTC	CASSADRGFTYEQYF
.	TRBJ1-4	TRBV15	TRBD1	TGTGCCACCAGCTGGACAGGAGAAGAAAAACTGTTTTTT	CATSWTGEEKLFF
.	TRBJ2-1	TRBV25-1	.	TGTGCCAGCAGTGAATCATACAATGAGCAGTTCTTC	CASSESYNEQFF
.	TRBJ2-5	TRBV7-2	.	TGTGCCAGCAGCGCGCGGGGTGGCGGTGAGACCCAGTACTTC	CASSARGGGETQYF
.	TRBJ2-7	TRBV7-2	TRBD2	TGTGCCAGCAGTCCAGCGGGGGGCCCAACCTACGAGCAGTACTTC	CASSPAGGPTYEQYF
.	TRBJ2-7	TRBV7-9	TRBD2	TGTGCCAGCAGCTCCGGGACTAGCGCCTACGAGCAGTACTTC	CASSSGTSAYEQYF
.	TRBJ1-5	TRBV10-2	.	TGCGCCAGCAGTGGGGGGCCGCGGGCGGGTCAGCCCCAGCATTTT	CASSGGPRAGQPQHF
once	TRBJ2-1	TRBV5-1	TRBD2	TGCGCCAGCAGCTTGTTTGCGGGGGGGCGTAATGAGCAGTTCTTC	CASSLFAGGRNEQFF
.	TRBJ1-2	TRBV25-1	TRBD1	TGTGCCAGCAGTGAATTGATCGGGGGACAGGGCTATGGCTACACCTTC	CASSELIGGQGYGYTF
.	TRBJ1-5	TRBV9	TRBD1	TGTGCCAGCAGCGCTTCAGGGGGCGTCAATCAGCCCCAGCATTTT	CASSASGGVNQPQHF
.	TRBJ2-1	TRBV6-5	TRBD2	TGTGCCAGCAGTAAGCGGGGATGGAATGAGCAGTTCTTC	CASSKRGWNEQFF
.	TRBJ2-5	TRBV30	TRBD1	TGTGCCTGGACACGGACAGGCTACCAAGAGACCCAGTACTTC	CAWTRTGYQETQYF
.	TRBJ2-1	TRBV11-2	TRBD2	TGTGCCAGCAGCCATTCCGGGACTAGCGGGGACCGCAATGAGCAGTTCTTC	CASSHSGTSGDRNEQFF
.	TRBJ1-1	TRBV6-1	.	TGTGCCAGCAGTGAATTGACAGCCAGGGCGAACACTGAAGCTTTCTTT	CASSELTARANTEAFF
.	TRBJ1-1	TRBV30	.	TGTGCCTGGACTCTTCCTGGACATCTGAACACTGAAGCTTTCTTT	CAWTLPGHLNTEAFF
.	TRBJ2-3	TRBV9	TRBD2	TGTGCCAGCAGCTCCTTAGCGGGGACCTCAGATACGCAGTATTTT	CASSSLAGTSDTQYF
.	TRBJ2-7	TRBV7-9	TRBD1	TGTGCCAGCAGCTCGGCCCGGACAGGGGCCTACGAGCAGTACTTC	CASSSARTGAYEQYF
.	TRBJ2-3	TRBV5-6	.	TGTGCCAGCAGCTTGGGCCGGGGGATTAGCACAGATACGCAGTATTTT	CASSLGRGISTDTQYF